The 26 T cell receptor beta chains listed next were all sequenced from one sample in a study of blood T cell repertoires in COVID-19. This table comes from immunoSEQ multiplex PCR, and its TCRdb copy is limited to in-frame clones, with some not included. The table shows some 190,000 clones, with 88% occurring only once. Source material: peripheral blood. The receptors were sampled from a man aged 18 to 29 with active or convalescent COVID-19.

The chain joins TRBV30 to TRBJ2-1; the match to TRBD2 covers 15 bases. The V gene's germline CDR1 is GTSNPN and CDR2 SVGIG (reference sequence). V trimming: 1 base; J trimming: 8 bases; junction bases outside the gene matches: 6. The CDR3 totals 16 residues. CDR3 loop: CAWSAGTSGRWDEQFF. The CDR3 coding sequence is TGTGCCTGGAGTGCGGGGACTAGCGGGAGGTGGGATGAGCAGTTCTTC.

The chain recombines TRBV5-4 with TRBJ2-5; 7 bases line up with TRBD1. The germline CDR1 and CDR2 sequences are SGHNT and YYREEE (reference sequence). The CDR3 is made up of 14 amino acids. V gave up 4 bases and J gave up 0 bases; unmatched junction bases: 3. The chain's CDR3 is CASSKDRYQETQYF. CDR3 sequence (DNA): TGTGCCAGCAGCAAGGACAGGTACCAAGAGACCCAGTACTTC.

This clone appeared once. V gene TRBV19 combines with J gene TRBJ1-6, with TRBD1 identical over 9 bases. In germline, CDR1 is LNHDA, CDR2 SQIVND (reference sequence). V was pared by 4 bases and J by 10 bases, with 14 bases of the junction left unmatched. The CDR3 extends over 17 amino acids. The CDR3 sequence: CASSTGGTGMRGSPLHF. The CDR3 nucleotides are TGTGCCAGTAGTACCGGCGGGACAGGGATGAGGGGGTCACCCCTCCACTTT.

The V call is TRBV5-1, the J call TRBJ2-7, with D maybe TRBD1 (6 bases). Germline values: CDR1 SGHRS, CDR2 YFSETQ. This CDR3 has 16 residues. V lost 0 bases and J lost 7, with 20 bases in between. The CDR3 DNA is TGCGCCAGCAGCTTGGAGGCAGGGGTAAGGGTCAAGGAGCAGTACTTC. Its protein product is CASSLEAGVRVKEQYF.

For this clone: Additional DNA sequences in this sample encode the identical CDR3. CDR3 DNA sequence: TGTGCCTGGAGTGCGCAGGGTAATCAGCCCCAGCATTTT. This gives the protein CAWSAQGNQPQHF. J is TRBJ1-5 and V is TRBV30, with D perhaps TRBD1 (5 bases). The CDR3 covers 13 residues. Germline lookup yields CDR1 GTSNPN and CDR2 SVGIG (reference sequence). Deletions cut 1 base from V and 4 bases from J, with 8 bases between.

This rearrangement joins TRBV6-5 to TRBJ1-1; the D is unclear. Between the trimmed V and J ends, which lost 2 bases and 4 bases, there was a span of 11 bases. Germline V gives CDR1 MNHEY, CDR2 SVGAGI. The CDR3 consists of 14 residues. The CDR3 DNA reads TGTGCCAGCAGTTACCTCGGGGTGGGCACTGAAGCTTTCTTT. Protein sequence: CASSYLGVGTEAFF.

This rearrangement joins TRBV6-5 to TRBJ2-7; D call uncertain. The germline CDR1 and CDR2 sequences are MNHEY and SVGAGI. Trimming took 10 bases from V and 0 from J, leaving 16 bases between them. The CDR3 covers 14 residues. CDR3 sequence (DNA): TGTGCCACCCTATCCCCCGTCCTCTCCTACGAGCAGTACTTC. Amino acid sequence: CATLSPVLSYEQYF.

The rearrangement links TRBV5-1 to TRBJ1-1; unclear D gene. V was clipped by 4 bases and J by 0 bases, with 10 bases between them. The CDR3 extends over 14 amino acids. Germline V CDR1 and CDR2: SGHRS, YFSETQ. CDR3 sequence reads: CASSGEGLNTEAFF. DNA of the CDR3: TGCGCCAGCAGCGGTGAGGGCTTGAACACTGAAGCTTTCTTT.

Concerning this clone itself: The sample holds other DNA sequences that translate to the same CDR3. The chain employs TRBV5-1 and TRBJ2-3, with TRBD2 matching 7 bases. The length of the CDR3 is 14 residues. CDR1 SGHRS and CDR2 YFSETQ come from the germline V gene. The ends lost 0 bases at V and 5 bases at J; junction bases unmatched: 3. This chain's CDR3 is CASSLGLAGDTQYF. CDR3 coding DNA: TGCGCCAGCAGCTTGGGACTAGCTGGAGATACGCAGTATTTT.

This clone has just a few counts. This chain connects TRBV7-9 to TRBJ1-2; 8 bases are shared with TRBD1. J was trimmed by 4 bases and V by 2 bases; bases with no gene match: 15. Per germline, CDR1 SEHNR and CDR2 FQNEAQ (reference sequence). The CDR3 is 18 amino acids. The CDR3 DNA reads TGTGCCAGCAGCTTACAGGAGGACAGGGCGTTGTGGCTCTATGGCTACACCTTC. Translation: CASSLQEDRALWLYGYTF.

This sequence joins TRBV28 and TRBJ1-5, with 9 bases matching TRBD1. The V gene end was trimmed by 6 bases and the J gene end by 2 bases; junction bases not matched to a gene: 11. Germline lookup yields CDR1 MDHEN and CDR2 SYDVKM. CDR3 size: 17 residues. CDR3 sequence: CASRLRTGVTGNQPQHF. The CDR3 nucleotides are TGTGCCAGCAGGCTACGGACAGGGGTGACCGGCAATCAGCCCCAGCATTTT.

The chain joins TRBV10-2 to TRBJ2-7; D is undetermined. Germline assignment: CDR1 WSHSY and CDR2 SAAADI. The CDR3 is 11 residues long. The V end lost 3 bases, the J end lost 4 bases, and 4 bases lay between the germline ends. CDR3 in DNA: TGCGCCAGCAGTGATCATTACGAGCAGTACTTC. This translates into CASSDHYEQYF.

The chain links TRBV27 to TRBJ2-7; D is perhaps TRBD2 (6 bases). This CDR3 region has 15 residues. Germline CDR1 MNHEY, CDR2 SMNVEV (reference sequence). Deletions cut 1 base from V and 10 bases from J, with 20 bases between. The CDR3 reads CASSLYFLGRGEQYF. The CDR3 DNA follows: TGTGCCAGCAGTTTATATTTTCTCGGGAGAGGGGAACAGTACTTC.

This clone was detected once. The rearrangement uses TRBV24-1 and TRBJ2-2; TRBD2 might be the D (6 bases). Trimming left V 5 bases short and J 5 bases short, with 8 bases between. This CDR3 is 13 amino acids long. Looked up from germline, CDR1 is KGHDR and CDR2 is SFDVKD. The CDR3 region has the DNA TGTGCCACCAGTGCGCTAGCGACCGGGGAGCTGTTTTTT. Its protein is CATSALATGELFF.

This chain links TRBV7-2 with TRBJ2-1, with D possibly TRBD2 on 6 matching bases. The CDR3 is 15 amino acids. V shed 3 bases and J shed 4 bases, with 13 bases lying between them. Germline V gene sequence: CDR1 SGHTA, CDR2 FQGNSA. Written as DNA, the CDR3 is TGTGCCAGCAGCTTTAGCGGAGAGGGGTACAATGAGCAGTTCTTC. Its translation is CASSFSGEGYNEQFF.

This rearrangement joins TRBV6-5 to TRBJ1-2; D is unclear. Germline assignment: CDR1 MNHEY and CDR2 SVGAGI. V dropped 9 bases and J dropped 1 base, with 12 bases sitting between them. This CDR3 has 13 amino acids. The DNA of the CDR3 is TGTGCCAGTACAAGAAACAGTAACTATGGCTACACCTTC. Protein: CASTRNSNYGYTF.

The chain combines TRBV27 with TRBJ2-1, with 7 bases identical to TRBD2. Trimming took 2 bases from V and 4 from J; bases not matched to a gene: 8. CDR1 and CDR2 (germline): MNHEY, SMNVEV (reference sequence). The CDR3 totals 16 residues. Here the CDR3 reads CASSLVSGTGYNEQFF. DNA of the CDR3: TGTGCCAGCAGTTTAGTGAGCGGGACGGGTTACAATGAGCAGTTCTTC.

V is TRBV6-2 or TRBV6-3 and J is TRBJ2-1; D is possibly TRBD2 (5 bases). The CDR3 spans 17 residues. Germline CDR1 is MNHEY and CDR2 is SVGEGT. V lost 0 bases, J lost 7 bases, and 19 bases lay in between. The CDR3 bases are TGTGCCAGCAGTTACTCGAGAAACGGGATCCTAACAAATGAGCAGTTCTTC. Its translation: CASSYSRNGILTNEQFF.

The chain combines TRBV21-1 with TRBJ2-5; the table's D gene call, TRBD2, was not cross checked with the DNA. TRBV21-1 is a recognized pseudogene. This CDR3 spans 19 amino acids. For the CDR3, the DNA is TGTGCCAGCAGCCAACCTCGGCCTAGCGGGAGTTTTGTAGAAGAGACCCAGTACTTC. Its translation is CASSQPRPSGSFVEETQYF.

The chain carries TRBV4-1 and TRBJ2-1; no reliable D call. The V gene's germline CDR1 is MGHRA and CDR2 YSYEKL. This CDR3 spans 17 amino acids. V lost 1 base and J lost 0, with 13 bases in between. This CDR3 is CASSQASRKSSYNEQFF. CDR3 DNA sequence: TGCGCCAGCAGCCAAGCCTCGCGGAAGAGCTCCTACAATGAGCAGTTCTTC.

This clone has only a few counts. The rearrangement joins TRBV18 to TRBJ1-5; 9 nucleotides align to TRBD1. The CDR3 contains 13 residues. Per the germline V gene, CDR1 is KGHSH and CDR2 is LQKENI. V dropped 6 bases and J dropped 5; count of bases not matched to a gene: 2. CDR3 amino acids: CASSRQGDQPQHF. The CDR3 coding sequence is TGTGCCAGCTCGCGACAGGGGGATCAGCCCCAGCATTTT.

The chain has TRBV4-1 and TRBJ2-5; 10 bases line up with TRBD2. J was trimmed by 7 bases and V by 0 bases; bases with no gene match: 14. Germline loops: CDR1 MGHRA, CDR2 YSYEKL. This CDR3 comprises 18 residues. The CDR3 DNA reads TGCGCCAGCAGCCAAGAACGAGCAGCGGGGGGGGCCTTTGGGACCCAGTACTTC. It translates to CASSQERAAGGAFGTQYF.

The rearrangement links TRBV6-5 to TRBJ2-7; TRBD1 matches 9 bases. The CDR3 length is 14 residues. After removal of 6 bases from V and 3 bases from J, the junction contained 6 bases not matched to a gene. Germline values: CDR1 MNHEY, CDR2 SVGAGI. Written as DNA, the CDR3 is TGTGCCAGCAGGGCCGGGACAGGGTTCTACGAGCAGTACTTC. Protein sequence: CASRAGTGFYEQYF.

This sequence joins TRBV11-2 and TRBJ1-2; D is possibly TRBD1 (5 bases). Trimming stripped 7 bases from V and 7 bases from J, with 16 bases between. Germline CDR1 reads SGHAT; CDR2 reads FQNNGV. This CDR3 region has 13 residues. CDR3 sequence: CASTPSGVGGYTF. In DNA, the CDR3 is TGTGCCAGCACCCCGTCGGGGGTTGGTGGCTACACCTTC. Supplemented by reference TRBV11-2 and TRBJ1-2, the full variable domain reads EAGVAQSPRYKIIEKRQSVAFWCNPISGHATLYWYQQILGQGPKLLIQFQNNGVVDDSQLPKDRFSAERLKGVDSTLKIQPAKLEDSAVYLCASTPSGVGGYTFGSGTRLTVV.

The chain recombines TRBV4-1 with TRBJ2-5; 12 nucleotides agree with TRBD2. V shed 3 bases, J shed 2 bases, and the junction held 10 bases outside the gene matches. Germline V gives CDR1 MGHRA, CDR2 YSYEKL. The length of the CDR3 is 18 residues. The DNA of the CDR3 is TGCGCCAGCAGCCATAGACCCGGGACTAGCGGGTTGCAAGAGACCCAGTACTTC. Translated: CASSHRPGTSGLQETQYF.

CDR3 DNA: TGCGCCAGCAGCGGGGGACTAGCGGGAGTTGACGAGCAGTACTTC. Translation gives CASSGGLAGVDEQYF. The rearrangement joins TRBV5-1 to TRBJ2-7; 14 positions agree with TRBD2. Germline CDR1 and CDR2: SGHRS and YFSETQ. The CDR3 length is 15 residues. With 4 bases clipped from V and 5 bases from J, the junction kept 5 bases outside the gene matches.